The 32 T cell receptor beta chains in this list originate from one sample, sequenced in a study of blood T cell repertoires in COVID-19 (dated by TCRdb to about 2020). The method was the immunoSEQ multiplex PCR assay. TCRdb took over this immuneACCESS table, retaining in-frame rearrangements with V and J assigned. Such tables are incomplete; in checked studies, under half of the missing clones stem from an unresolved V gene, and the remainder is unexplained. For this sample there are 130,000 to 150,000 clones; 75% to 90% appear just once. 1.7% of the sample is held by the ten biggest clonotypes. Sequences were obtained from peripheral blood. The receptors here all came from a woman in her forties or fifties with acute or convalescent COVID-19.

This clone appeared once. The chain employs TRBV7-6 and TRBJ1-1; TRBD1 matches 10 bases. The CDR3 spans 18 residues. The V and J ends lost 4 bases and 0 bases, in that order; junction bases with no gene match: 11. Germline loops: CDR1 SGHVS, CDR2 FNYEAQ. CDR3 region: CASSSPGQGSRMNTEAFF. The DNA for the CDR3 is TGTGCCAGCAGCTCACCGGGACAGGGGTCCCGAATGAACACTGAAGCTTTCTTT.

CDR3 bases: TGTGCCAGCAGTAAGTACAGGGCCGACTATGGCTACACCTTC. This translates into CASSKYRADYGYTF. The chain uses TRBV6-5 and TRBJ1-2; D may be TRBD1 (6 bases). The germline V gene encodes CDR1 MNHEY and CDR2 SVGAGI. This CDR3 is built from 14 residues. The V and J ends lost 5 bases and 3 bases respectively, with 13 bases between them.

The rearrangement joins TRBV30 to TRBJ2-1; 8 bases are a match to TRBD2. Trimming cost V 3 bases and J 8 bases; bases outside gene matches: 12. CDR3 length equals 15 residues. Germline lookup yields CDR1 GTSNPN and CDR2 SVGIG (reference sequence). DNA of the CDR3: TGTGCCTGGAGGGGGAAGACTAGCGCCGGCGATGAGCAGTTCTTC. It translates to CAWRGKTSAGDEQFF.

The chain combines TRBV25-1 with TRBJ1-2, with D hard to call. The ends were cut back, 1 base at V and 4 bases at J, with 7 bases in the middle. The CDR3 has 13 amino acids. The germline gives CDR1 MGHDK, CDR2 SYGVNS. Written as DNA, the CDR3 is TGTGCCAGCAGTGAATCGGGAGGCTATGGCTACACCTTC. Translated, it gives CASSESGGYGYTF.

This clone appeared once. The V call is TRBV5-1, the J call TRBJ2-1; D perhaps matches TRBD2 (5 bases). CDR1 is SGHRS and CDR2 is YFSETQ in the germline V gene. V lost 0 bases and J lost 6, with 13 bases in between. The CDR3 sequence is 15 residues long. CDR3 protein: CASSLGGGLLNEQFF. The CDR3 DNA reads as TGCGCCAGCAGCTTGGGAGGTGGACTCCTCAATGAGCAGTTCTTC. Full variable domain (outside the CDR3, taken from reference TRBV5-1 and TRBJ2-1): KAGVTQTPRYLIKTRGQQVTLSCSPISGHRSVSWYQQTPGQGLQFLFEYFSETQRNKGNFPGRFSGRQFSNSRSEMNVSTLELGDSALYLCASSLGGGLLNEQFFGPGTRLTVL.

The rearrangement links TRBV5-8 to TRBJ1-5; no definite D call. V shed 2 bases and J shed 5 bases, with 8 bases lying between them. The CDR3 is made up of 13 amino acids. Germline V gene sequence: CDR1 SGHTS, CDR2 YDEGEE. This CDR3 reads CASSFGLDQPQHF. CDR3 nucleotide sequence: TGTGCCAGCAGCTTTGGGCTTGATCAGCCCCAGCATTTT.

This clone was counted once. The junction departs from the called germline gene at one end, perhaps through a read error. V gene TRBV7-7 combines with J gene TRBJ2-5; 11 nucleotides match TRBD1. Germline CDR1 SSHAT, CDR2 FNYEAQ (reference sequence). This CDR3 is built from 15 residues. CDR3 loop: CASSTGTGGIKTQYF. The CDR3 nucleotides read TGTGCTAGCAGCACCGGGACAGGGGGAATCAAGACCCAGTACTTC. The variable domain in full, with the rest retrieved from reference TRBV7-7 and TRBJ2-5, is GAGVSQSPRYKVTKRGQDVTLRCDPISSHATLYWYQQALGQGPEFLTYFNYEAQPDKSGLPSDRFSAERPEGSISTLTIQRTEQRDSAMYRCASSTGTGGIKTQYFGPGTRLLVL.

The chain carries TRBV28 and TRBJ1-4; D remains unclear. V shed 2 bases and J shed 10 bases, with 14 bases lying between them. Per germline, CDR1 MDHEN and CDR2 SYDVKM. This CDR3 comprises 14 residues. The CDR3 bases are TGTGCCAGCAGTTTAAGTTATACCCGGGGAAAACTGTTTTTT. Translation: CASSLSYTRGKLFF. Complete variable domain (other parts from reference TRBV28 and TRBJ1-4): DVKVTQSSRYLVKRTGEKVFLECVQDMDHENMFWYRQDPGLGLRLIYFSYDVKMKEKGDIPEGYSVSREKKERFSLILESASTNQTSMYLCASSLSYTRGKLFFGSGTQLSVL.

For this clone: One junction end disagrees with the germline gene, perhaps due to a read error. The CDR3 DNA reads TGCGCCAGCAGAGAAGCGCAAGGGACCCAGTACTTC. The encoded protein is CASREAQGTQYF. The chain recombines TRBV5-1 with TRBJ2-5; D unresolved. The CDR3 is 12 amino acids. In germline, CDR1 is SGHRS, CDR2 YFSETQ.

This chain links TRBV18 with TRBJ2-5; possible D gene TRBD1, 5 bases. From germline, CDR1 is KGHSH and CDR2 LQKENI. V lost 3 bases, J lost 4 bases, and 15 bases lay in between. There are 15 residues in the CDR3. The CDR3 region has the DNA TGTGCCAGCTCACCCGGAACAGGTTTCGGAGAGACCCAGTACTTC. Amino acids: CASSPGTGFGETQYF.

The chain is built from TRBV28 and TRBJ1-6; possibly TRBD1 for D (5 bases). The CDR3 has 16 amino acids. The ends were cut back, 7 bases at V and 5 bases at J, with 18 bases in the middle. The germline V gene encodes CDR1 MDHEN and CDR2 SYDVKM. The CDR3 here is CASIPSGVLDNSPLHF. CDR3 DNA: TGTGCCAGCATCCCTTCGGGGGTTCTTGATAATTCACCCCTCCACTTT. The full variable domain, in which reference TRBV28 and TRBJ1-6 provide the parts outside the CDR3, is DVKVTQSSRYLVKRTGEKVFLECVQDMDHENMFWYRQDPGLGLRLIYFSYDVKMKEKGDIPEGYSVSREKKERFSLILESASTNQTSMYLCASIPSGVLDNSPLHFGNGTRLTVT.

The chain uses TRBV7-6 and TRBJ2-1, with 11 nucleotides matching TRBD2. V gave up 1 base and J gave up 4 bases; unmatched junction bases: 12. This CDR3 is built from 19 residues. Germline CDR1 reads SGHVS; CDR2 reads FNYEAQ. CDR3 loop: CASSLDPPPSGGLYNEQFF. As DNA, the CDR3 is TGTGCCAGCAGCTTAGATCCCCCCCCTAGCGGGGGGCTATACAATGAGCAGTTCTTC. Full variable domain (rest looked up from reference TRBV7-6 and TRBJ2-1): GAGVSQSPRYKVTKRGQDVALRCDPISGHVSLYWYRQALGQGPEFLTYFNYEAQQDKSGLPNDRFSAERPEGSISTLTIQRTEQRDSAMYRCASSLDPPPSGGLYNEQFFGPGTRLTVL.

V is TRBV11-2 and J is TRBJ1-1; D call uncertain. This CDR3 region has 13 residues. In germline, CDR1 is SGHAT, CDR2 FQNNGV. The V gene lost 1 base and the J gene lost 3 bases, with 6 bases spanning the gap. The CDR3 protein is CASSLGYYTEAFF. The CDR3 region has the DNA TGTGCCAGCAGCTTAGGGTACTACACTGAAGCTTTCTTT.

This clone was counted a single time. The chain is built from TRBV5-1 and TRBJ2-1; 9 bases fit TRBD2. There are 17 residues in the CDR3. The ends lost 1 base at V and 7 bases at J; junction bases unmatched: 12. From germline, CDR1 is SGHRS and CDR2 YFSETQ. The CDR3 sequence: CASSLPRLAGVGNEQFF. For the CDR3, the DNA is TGCGCCAGCAGCTTGCCTCGTTTAGCGGGAGTGGGGAATGAGCAGTTCTTC.

Here the CDR3 reads CASSFMSASRFDEQFF. The DNA for the CDR3 is TGTGCCAGCAGTTTCATGTCGGCTAGCAGGTTCGATGAGCAGTTCTTC. The gene calls are TRBV27 and TRBJ2-1, with a possible D match to TRBD2 (5 bases). The germline V and J ends were trimmed by 3 bases and 8 bases, with 20 bases remaining between them. Per germline, CDR1 MNHEY and CDR2 SMNVEV (reference sequence). The CDR3 totals 16 residues.

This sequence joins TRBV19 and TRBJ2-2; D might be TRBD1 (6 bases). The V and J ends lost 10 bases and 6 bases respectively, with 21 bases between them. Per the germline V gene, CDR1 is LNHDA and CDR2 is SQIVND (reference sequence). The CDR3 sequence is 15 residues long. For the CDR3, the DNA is TGTGCCACCCACCCGCAGGGGCCCCTGGCCGGGGAGCTGTTTTTT. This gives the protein CATHPQGPLAGELFF.

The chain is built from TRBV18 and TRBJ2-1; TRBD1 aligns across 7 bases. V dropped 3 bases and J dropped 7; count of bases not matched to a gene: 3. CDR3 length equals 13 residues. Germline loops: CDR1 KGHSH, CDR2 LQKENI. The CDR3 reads CASSPQGVNEQFF. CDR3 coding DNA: TGTGCCAGCTCACCTCAGGGGGTGAATGAGCAGTTCTTC. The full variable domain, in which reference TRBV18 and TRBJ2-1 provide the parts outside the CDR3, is NAGVMQNPRHLVRRRGQEARLRCSPMKGHSHVYWYRQLPEEGLKFMVYLQKENIIDESGMPKERFSAEFPKEGPSILRIQQVVRGDSAAYFCASSPQGVNEQFFGPGTRLTVL.

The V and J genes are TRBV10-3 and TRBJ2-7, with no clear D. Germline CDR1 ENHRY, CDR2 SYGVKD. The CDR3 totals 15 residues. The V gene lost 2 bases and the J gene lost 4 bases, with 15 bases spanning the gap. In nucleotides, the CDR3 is TGTGCCATCAGTGAGGGTCCCAGGATCTCGTACGAGCAGTACTTC. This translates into CAISEGPRISYEQYF.

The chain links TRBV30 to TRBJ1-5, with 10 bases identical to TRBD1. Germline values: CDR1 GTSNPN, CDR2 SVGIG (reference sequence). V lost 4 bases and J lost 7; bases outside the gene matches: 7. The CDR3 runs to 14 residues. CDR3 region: CAWKGTGASQPQHF. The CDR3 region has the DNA TGTGCCTGGAAAGGGACAGGGGCTTCGCAGCCCCAGCATTTT.

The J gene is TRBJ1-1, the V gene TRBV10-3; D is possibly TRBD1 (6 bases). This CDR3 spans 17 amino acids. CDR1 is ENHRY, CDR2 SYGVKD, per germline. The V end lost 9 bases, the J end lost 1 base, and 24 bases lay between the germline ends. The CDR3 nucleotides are TGTGCCATTTCACCTGGGGGGGCGGGCGGCAAGAACACTGAAGCTTTCTTT. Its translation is CAISPGGAGGKNTEAFF.

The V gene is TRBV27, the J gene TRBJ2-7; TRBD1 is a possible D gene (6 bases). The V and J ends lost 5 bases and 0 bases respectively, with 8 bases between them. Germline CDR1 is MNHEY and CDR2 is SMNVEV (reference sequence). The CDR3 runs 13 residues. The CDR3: CASSPGHSYEQYF. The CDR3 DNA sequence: TGTGCCAGCAGTCCGGGACACTCCTACGAGCAGTACTTC.

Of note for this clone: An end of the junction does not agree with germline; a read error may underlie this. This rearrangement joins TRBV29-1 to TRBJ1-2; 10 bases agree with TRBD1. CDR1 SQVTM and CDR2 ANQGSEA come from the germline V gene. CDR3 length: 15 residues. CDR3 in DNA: TGCAGCGTGGAAGAGGGACAGGGGTTGGGCTATGGCTACACCTTC. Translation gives CSVEEGQGLGYGYTF.

CDR3 bases: TGTGCCAGCAGTTATAACATGAACAATGAGCAGTTCTTC. It codes for CASSYNMNNEQFF. The chain employs TRBV6-5 and TRBJ2-1, with D unresolved. Germline V gene sequence: CDR1 MNHEY, CDR2 SVGAGI. This CDR3 comprises 13 residues. V was trimmed by 3 bases and J by 5 bases, leaving 8 bases between them.

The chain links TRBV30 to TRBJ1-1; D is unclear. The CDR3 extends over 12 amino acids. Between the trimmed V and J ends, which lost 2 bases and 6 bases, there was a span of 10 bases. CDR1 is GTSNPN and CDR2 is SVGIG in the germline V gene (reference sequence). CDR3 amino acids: CAWSWAHPEAFF. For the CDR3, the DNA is TGTGCCTGGAGTTGGGCCCATCCTGAAGCTTTCTTT. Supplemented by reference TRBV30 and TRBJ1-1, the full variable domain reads SQTIHQWPATLVQPVGSPLSLECTVEGTSNPNLYWYRQAAGRGLQLLFYSVGIGQISSEVPQNLSASRPQDRQFILSSKKLLLSDSGFYLCAWSWAHPEAFFGQGTRLTVV.

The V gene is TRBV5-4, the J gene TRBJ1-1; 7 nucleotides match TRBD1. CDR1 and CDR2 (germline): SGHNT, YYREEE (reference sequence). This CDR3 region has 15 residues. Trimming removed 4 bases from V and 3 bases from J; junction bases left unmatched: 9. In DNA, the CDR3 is TGTGCCAGCAGCGTAGGGGGCCCCTTATACACTGAAGCTTTCTTT. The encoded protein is CASSVGGPLYTEAFF.

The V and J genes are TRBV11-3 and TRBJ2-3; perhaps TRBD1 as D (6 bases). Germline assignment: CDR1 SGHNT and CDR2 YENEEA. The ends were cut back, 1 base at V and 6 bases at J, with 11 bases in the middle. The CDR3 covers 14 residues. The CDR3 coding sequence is TGTGCCAGCAGCTTAGGGGACATCTCCGATACGCAGTATTTT. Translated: CASSLGDISDTQYF.

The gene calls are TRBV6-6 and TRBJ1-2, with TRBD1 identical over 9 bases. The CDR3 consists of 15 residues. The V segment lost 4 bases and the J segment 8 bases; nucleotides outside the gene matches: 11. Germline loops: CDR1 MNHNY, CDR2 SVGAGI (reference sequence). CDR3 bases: TGTGCCAGCAGTTCCCGCGGACAGGGGATCGACGGCTACACCTTC. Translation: CASSSRGQGIDGYTF.

The CDR3 loop is CASSLAQGNEQFF. The CDR3 nucleotides read TGCGCCAGCAGCTTGGCGCAGGGCAATGAGCAGTTCTTC. The chain joins TRBV5-1 to TRBJ2-1, with D possibly TRBD1 on 5 matching bases. Trimming took off 0 bases at V and 6 bases at J, with 7 bases between the two ends. Germline loops: CDR1 SGHRS, CDR2 YFSETQ. The CDR3 length is 13 residues.

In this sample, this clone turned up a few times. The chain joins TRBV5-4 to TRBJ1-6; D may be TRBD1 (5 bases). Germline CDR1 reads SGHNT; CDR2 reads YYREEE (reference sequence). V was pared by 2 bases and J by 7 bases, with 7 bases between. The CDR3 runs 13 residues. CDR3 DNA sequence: TGTGCCAGCAGCTTAGACAGAAATTCACCCCTCCACTTT. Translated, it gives CASSLDRNSPLHF.

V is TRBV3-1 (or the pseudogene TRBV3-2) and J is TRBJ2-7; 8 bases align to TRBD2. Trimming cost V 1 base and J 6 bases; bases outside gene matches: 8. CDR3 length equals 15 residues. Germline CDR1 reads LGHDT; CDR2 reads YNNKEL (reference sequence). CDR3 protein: CASSQGSAGESEQYF. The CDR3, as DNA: TGTGCCAGCAGCCAAGGTTCAGCGGGAGAATCCGAGCAGTACTTC.

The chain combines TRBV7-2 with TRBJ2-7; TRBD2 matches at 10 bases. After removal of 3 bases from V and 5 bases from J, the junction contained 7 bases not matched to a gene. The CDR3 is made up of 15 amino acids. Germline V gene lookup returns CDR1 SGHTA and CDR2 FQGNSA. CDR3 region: CASSFLAGDPHEQYF. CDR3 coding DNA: TGTGCCAGCAGCTTCCTAGCGGGAGATCCCCACGAGCAGTACTTC.

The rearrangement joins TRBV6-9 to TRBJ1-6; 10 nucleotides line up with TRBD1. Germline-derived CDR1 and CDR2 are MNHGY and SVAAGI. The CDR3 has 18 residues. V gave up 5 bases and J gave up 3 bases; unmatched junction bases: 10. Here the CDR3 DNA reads TGTGCCAGCAGTCCGGCCCGGGACAGGGGAGACTATAATTCACCCCTCCACTTT. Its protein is CASSPARDRGDYNSPLHF.